This TCR beta chain was observed in a study of cytomegalovirus exposure and HLA in healthy donors. Study as a whole: Roughly 180 million T cells yielded 120 million or so unique TCR beta sequences, as an earlier analysis found. General observations from the study: Later analysis reportedly placed an Asian-associated ancestry cluster below the roughly 680-donor mean in N-insertions. Presence/absence results assume similar sequencing depth per donor, which may not hold.

V was trimmed by 7 bases and J by 1 base, leaving 22 bases between them. The germline CDR1 and CDR2 sequences are LNHDA and SQIVND (reference sequence). The CDR3 is 17 residues long. Primers included in the PCR were 60 Vbeta and 13 Jbeta primers. The repertoire was sequenced with immunoSEQ multiplex PCR; TCRdb's copy has only in-frame clones and lacks some. The sample shows 90,000 to 150,000 clones, 60% to 80% of them seen only once. Details on this clone: Its target is not known.

The receptor was isolated from a man aged 50-59 years in good health and CMV-seropositive. This chain connects TRBV19 to TRBJ1-2; D uncertain. The sample taken for sequencing was PBMCs. CDR3 region: CASTLGRLDGRNYGYTF. In DNA form, the CDR3 reads TGTGCCAGTACCCTGGGGAGGCTGGACGGACGTAACTATGGCTACACCTTC.